The 12 T cell receptor beta chains listed next were all sequenced from one sample in a study of T cell responses to AZD1222 COVID-19 vaccine. Method: immunoSEQ multiplex PCR; TCRdb's copy keeps in-frame clones and lacks some. The sample shows 150,000 to 160,000 clones, more than 75% of them seen only once. Material: peripheral blood, obtained 28 days after the second AZD1222 dose. All receptors come from an adult who received the AZD1222 COVID-19 vaccine.

This clone appeared once. V gene TRBV11-2 combines with J gene TRBJ2-1; D might be TRBD1 or TRBD2, each matching 5 bases. Trimming took 2 bases from V and 7 from J, leaving 18 bases between them. The length of the CDR3 is 16 residues. Germline V CDR1 and CDR2: SGHAT, FQNNGV. The CDR3 coding sequence is TGTGCCAGCAGCTTAAAGTGGGACCCCTCTTCAAATGAGCAGTTCTTC. Protein: CASSLKWDPSSNEQFF.

This sequence joins TRBV5-4 and TRBJ2-3; D is uncertain. The germline V gene encodes CDR1 SGHNT and CDR2 YYREEE (reference sequence). V was clipped by 1 base and J by 3 bases, with 6 bases between them. This CDR3 spans 13 amino acids. This CDR3 is CASSLMVTDTQYF. The CDR3 DNA reads as TGTGCCAGCAGCTTGATGGTTACAGATACGCAGTATTTT.

The V gene is TRBV20-1, the J gene TRBJ2-7, with D tentatively TRBD2 (5 bases). V lost 5 bases and J 6 bases, leaving 11 bases between the germline ends. There are 11 residues in the CDR3. The germline V gene has CDR1 DFQATT and CDR2 SNEGSKA (reference sequence). CDR3 sequence: CSAGGAFEQYF. The DNA for the CDR3 is TGCAGTGCTGGAGGTGCGTTCGAGCAGTACTTC.

The chain recombines TRBV5-1 with TRBJ2-5, with 10 nucleotides matching TRBD2. Germline values: CDR1 SGHRS, CDR2 YFSETQ. J lost 2 bases, V lost 4 bases, and 5 bases had no gene match. The CDR3 totals 15 residues. CDR3 residues: CASSNLAGAQETQYF. The CDR3 DNA follows: TGCGCCAGCAGCAACCTAGCGGGAGCTCAAGAGACCCAGTACTTC.

The chain combines TRBV6-2 or TRBV6-3 with TRBJ2-1, with 9 bases fitting TRBD1. CDR1 and CDR2 (germline): MNHEY, SVGEGT. The CDR3 length is 17 residues. Trimming took 4 bases from V and 6 from J; bases not matched to a gene: 13. The DNA for the CDR3 is TGTGCCAGCAGTTCCAGGCTCAGGACAGGGGAAGGCAATGAGCAGTTCTTC. Its protein is CASSSRLRTGEGNEQFF.

The chain recombines TRBV5-1 with TRBJ2-2; 7 nucleotides align to TRBD1. CDR3 size: 15 residues. Per the germline V gene, CDR1 is SGHRS and CDR2 is YFSETQ. After removal of 4 bases from V and 6 bases from J, the junction contained 9 bases not matched to a gene. The CDR3 reads CASSPQGVGSGELFF. As DNA, the CDR3 is TGCGCCAGCAGCCCCCAGGGGGTAGGTTCCGGGGAGCTGTTTTTT.

The chain employs TRBV30 and TRBJ2-7, with 10 bases that match TRBD1. Germline V gene data show CDR1 as GTSNPN and CDR2 as SVGIG (reference sequence). The CDR3 loop spans 16 amino acids. The DNA of the CDR3 is TGTGCTCGCCGGGGACAGGGGAGAGGTGGGATATACGAGCAGTACTTC. It translates to CARRGQGRGGIYEQYF.

The chain uses TRBV28 and TRBJ1-4; 7 bases are shared with TRBD1. Trimming at V came to 2 bases and at J to 7 bases, leaving 4 bases not matched to a gene. Germline loops: CDR1 MDHEN, CDR2 SYDVKM. CDR3 length equals 14 residues. In DNA form, the CDR3 reads TGTGCCAGCAGTTTAGAGGGGGCCAGTGAAAAACTGTTTTTT. Its protein product is CASSLEGASEKLFF.

V usage is TRBV4-2 and J usage is TRBJ2-2; D call uncertain. Germline loops: CDR1 LGHNA, CDR2 YNFKEQ. This CDR3 contains 16 residues. Trimming pared 4 bases from V and 1 base from J, leaving 13 bases between. The CDR3 sequence: CASSPIRLLNTGELFF. For the CDR3, the DNA is TGTGCCAGCAGCCCAATTAGACTGTTGAACACCGGGGAGCTGTTTTTT.

The gene calls are TRBV7-9 and TRBJ2-3; 10 nucleotides line up with TRBD2. Germline values: CDR1 SEHNR, CDR2 FQNEAQ (reference sequence). The CDR3 covers 15 residues. The V and J ends lost 5 bases and 1 base, in that order; junction bases with no gene match: 3. As DNA, the CDR3 is TGTGCCAGCAGCACAACTAGCGGGGGCACAGATACGCAGTATTTT. Translated, it gives CASSTTSGGTDTQYF.

The genes are TRBV18 and TRBJ2-5; a possible D gene is TRBD2 (6 bases). Germline-derived CDR1 and CDR2 are KGHSH and LQKENI. This CDR3 comprises 17 residues. The V end lost 3 bases, the J end lost 0 bases, and 17 bases lay between the germline ends. In DNA form, the CDR3 reads TGTGCCAGCTCACCGTTGCCGAGCGGGCGGTACCAAGAGACCCAGTACTTC. The encoded protein is CASSPLPSGRYQETQYF.

The rearrangement joins TRBV5-4 to TRBJ1-3; 11 bases are shared with TRBD1. The CDR3 has 16 residues. The V gene end was trimmed by 0 bases and the J gene end by 9 bases; junction bases not matched to a gene: 8. CDR1 and CDR2 from the germline V gene are SGHNT and YYREEE (reference sequence). The CDR3, as DNA: TGTGCCAGCAGCTTGGGAGGACAGGGGGCTCGGGGCACCATATATTTT. This encodes CASSLGGQGARGTIYF.